This T cell receptor (beta chain) comes out of a study of CD8+CD57+ T cells in acquired aplastic anemia. The study, taken as a whole, reports: In CD8+ cells, Simpson's diversity showed no significant difference between patients and controls. Between patients and controls, approximately 29 CD8+ CDR3 sequences were found in common.

Germline loops: CDR1 MRHNA, CDR2 SNTAGT. The CDR3 extends over 13 amino acids. Unmatched junction bases numbered 2, after V lost 6 bases and J lost 6 bases. Genomic DNA, the template, was used for profiling of the TCR beta VDJ and CDR3. TCRdb re-called the reads with MiXCR, one entry per CDR3 protein. Here the sample spans under 250,000 distinct CDR3 sequences, roughly 33% being singletons. This clonotype occurred many times. The target antigen is unknown. This clonotype was sampled from a human donor in good health, serving as a control. Sequenced sample: sorted CD4+, CD8+, or CD8+CD57+ T cells (not recorded which) from PBMCs. The gene calls are TRBV6-4 and TRBJ1-6, with 7 bases fitting TRBD1. CDR3 in amino acids: CASRRDSNSPLHF. CDR3 nucleotides: TGTGCCAGCAGGAGGGACAGTAATTCACCCCTCCACTTT.